The sequence of this T cell receptor beta chain was determined in a study of shared clonotypes between healthy human individuals (dated by TCRdb to 2019 to 2021). Regarding the study in general: Two women and three men aged 18 to 49 years were included in the cohort. For each donor, three plates each were used for CD4 naive and CD4 memory, two plates were used for CD8 naive, and one plate was used for CD8 memory. To estimate repertoire size and how much clonotype sharing occurs between individuals, the study deeply sequenced the blood TCR repertoires of 5 or 6 healthy adults. Different laboratories and diverse techniques were used to prepare libraries and sequence TCR repertoires, to increase sequencing depth and limit assay-specific biases. Leukapheresis yielded between about 0.85 and 10 billion PBMCs per donor.

Using the deep immunoSEQ assay, multiplex PCR amplified TCR CDR3 regions from genomic DNA. Genomic DNA extracted from each cell subset was distributed evenly over all wells of several immunoSEQ 96-well plates, and each plate served as one replicate. For sorted subsets, approximately 190 ng genomic DNA, equal to some 28,000 T cell genomes, was loaded into each replicate PCR. Purified libraries were quantified with a Qubit 3.0 fluorometer, sized on a Bioanalyzer 2100, and re-quantified with the KAPA Library Quantification kit. Each immunoSEQ 96-well plate was sequenced on its own single-read 150-cycle Illumina NextSeq 550 flow cell. The source study handled its data this way. Because the immunoSEQ output included only junctional sequences and no quality scores, the filtering could not be the same as the filtering used for full-length reads. Sequences were annotated with PyIR, a Python wrapper for IgBLAST v1.9, and V/J genes and CDR3 were assigned using IMGT germline references. Reads with weak V/J assignments (E-value above 1e-6), missing CDR3, stop codons, out-of-frame junctions, or ambiguous translated residues were removed. V3J clonotypes were defined as sequences sharing the same inferred V gene, J gene, and CDR3 amino acid sequence. The percentage overlap between two repertoires was calculated by dividing the number of shared unique clonotypes by the size of the smaller repertoire. Three approaches were used to assess repertoire richness: RTK rarefaction, the Chao1 estimator, and Recon v2.1 estimates of unobserved clonotypes. For all TCRbeta clonotypes obtained by the gDNA method from four donors, generation probabilities were computed with OLGA. The table was pulled from immuneACCESS by TCRdb, which kept in-frame rearrangements only. Such tables lose some clones; where checked, under half of the loss comes from unresolved V genes, and the rest has no known cause. V and J calls and clone size are given by that table; D and trimming were obtained from the DNA. This sample holds approximately 980,000 clones; around three quarters were observed only once. Clones ranked in the top ten supply around 1.5% of the sample.

The donors were healthy, HIV-negative adults with no recently reported acute infections or vaccinations. Every donor was a Caucasian adult living in Nashville, Tennessee, USA. CD4+ T cells were enriched by magnetic negative selection, after which naive cells were positively selected on CD45RA and the negative fraction was taken as the memory subset. Blood was obtained by leukapheresis, after which PBMCs were separated by Ficoll-Histopaque density gradient centrifugation and cryopreserved in liquid nitrogen vapor phase. Purity and quantity of every magnetically sorted T cell population were checked by analytical flow cytometry. Genomic DNA was isolated from each sorted fraction and quantified by UV absorbance on a Nanodrop 2000c. Results and caveats for the whole study, not just this receptor: Across a handful of donors, approximately 4.6% of naive CD4, over 3% of naive CD8, about 2.3% of memory CD4, and around 0.4% of memory CD8 clonotypes were shared. Clonotypes shared by all four sorted-subset donors showed higher generation probabilities than non-shared clonotypes. Based on pairwise subsampling, the degree of clonotype sharing among donors was expected to be affected by sequencing depth. Rarefaction of sorted-subset datasets indicated incomplete sequencing despite the large sequencing depth. Naive subsets generally had larger estimated clonotype richness than memory subsets did. Sampling was restricted to blood, and TCR repertoires in tissue are likely to differ from TCR repertoires in blood. Because the study included a small number of donors, the genetic and exposure-history diversity represented was limited.

Turning to this clone: The antigen it recognizes is unknown. The record has no base qualities; no much larger clone is one base away.

Reading from cysteine to phenylalanine, the CDR3 counts 16 amino acids. The read is trimmed to its CDR3 DNA, 48 bases read in frame from base 1. Deletion took 2 bases off V and 2 bases off J, with a span of 15 bases between the germline ends. CDR1 and CDR2 are read off the germline V gene as KGHSH and LQKENI. The sample comprised memory CD4+ T cells sorted from blood. In light of the paper, this sample's cell subset or site label describes: CD45RA-negative fraction. This sequence uses TRBV18 and TRBJ1-1; the D region possibly corresponds to TRBD1 (6 bases align). The receptor was isolated from a man between 18 and 29 years old in good health. DNA sequence: TGTGCCAGCTCACCAGCGAACAGGGAAAGTAACACTGAAGCTTTCTTT. It encodes CASSPANRESNTEAFF.